The 8 T cell receptor beta chains reported below all come from one sample, sequenced in a study of blood T cell repertoires in COVID-19. Assay used: immunoSEQ multiplex PCR; TCRdb lists only in-frame clones, some missing. The repertoire holds roughly 170,000 clones, with 80% to 90% as singletons. Sample: PBMCs or T cells enriched from blood (not recorded which). The origin of the receptors is a woman aged 50 to 65 in a cohort exposed to, infected with or recovered from COVID-19 (not recorded which).

This clone was detected only a few times. The chain has TRBV6-5 and TRBJ1-2; perhaps TRBD1 as D (5 bases). Germline V gene lookup returns CDR1 MNHEY and CDR2 SVGAGI. The germline V and J ends were trimmed by 7 bases and 8 bases, with 17 bases remaining between them. The CDR3 loop spans 13 amino acids. The CDR3 spells CASTSGGRLGYTF. In DNA form, the CDR3 reads TGTGCCAGCACCAGCGGGGGGAGGTTAGGCTACACCTTC.

The CDR3 DNA reads TGTGCCAGTAGTATTCGGACAGGGGGTTTTAATCAGCCCCAGCATTTT. Amino acid sequence: CASSIRTGGFNQPQHF. The chain recombines TRBV19 with TRBJ1-5; 10 bases match TRBD1. Germline CDR1 and CDR2: LNHDA and SQIVND (reference sequence). The CDR3 extends over 16 amino acids. With V trimmed by 3 bases and J by 4 bases, 6 bases remained unmatched.

V usage is TRBV5-6 and J usage is TRBJ1-2; D call uncertain. V was shortened by 0 bases and J by 6 bases, with 15 bases between the two germline ends. The germline CDR1 and CDR2 sequences are SGHDT and YYEEEE. The CDR3 totals 15 residues. The CDR3 protein is CASSLVTYYPHGYTF. In DNA form, the CDR3 reads TGTGCCAGCAGCTTGGTGACTTACTACCCCCATGGCTACACCTTC.

This clone was found many times. The chain is built from TRBV7-9 and TRBJ2-7, with 9 nucleotides matching TRBD2. This CDR3 has 15 residues. After removal of 2 bases from V and 5 bases from J, the junction contained 7 bases not matched to a gene. Germline-derived CDR1 and CDR2 are SEHNR and FQNEAQ (reference sequence). CDR3 bases: TGTGCCAGCAGCTTAACGGGACTAGCCGTAGACGAGCAGTACTTC. As protein: CASSLTGLAVDEQYF.

J is TRBJ2-1 and V is TRBV28; TRBD2 matches at 7 bases. Germline V gene data show CDR1 as MDHEN and CDR2 as SYDVKM. The CDR3 consists of 14 residues. V shed 6 bases, J shed 3 bases, and the junction held 5 bases outside the gene matches. CDR3 residues: CASSPGEGYNEQFF. CDR3 bases: TGTGCCAGCAGCCCTGGGGAGGGCTACAATGAGCAGTTCTTC. Filled out from reference TRBV28 and TRBJ2-1, the complete variable domain reads DVKVTQSSRYLVKRTGEKVFLECVQDMDHENMFWYRQDPGLGLRLIYFSYDVKMKEKGDIPEGYSVSREKKERFSLILESASTNQTSMYLCASSPGEGYNEQFFGPGTRLTVL.

This sequence joins TRBV9 and TRBJ1-1; 7 bases are a match to TRBD1. The junction had 6 bases not matched to a gene; V was cut back by 3 bases and J by 1 base. Per the germline V gene, CDR1 is SGDLS and CDR2 is YYNGEE. The CDR3 loop spans 15 amino acids. The CDR3 sequence is CASSALGQSNTEAFF. The CDR3 bases are TGTGCCAGCAGCGCCCTGGGACAGTCGAACACTGAAGCTTTCTTT.

The rearrangement links TRBV9 to TRBJ2-5; tentative D call: TRBD1 (5 bases). Trimming removed 0 bases from V and 1 base from J, with 7 bases in between. Germline CDR1 reads SGDLS; CDR2 reads YYNGEE. The CDR3 is made up of 14 amino acids. The CDR3 sequence: CASSVGQSQETQYF. The CDR3, as DNA: TGTGCCAGCAGCGTAGGACAGTCCCAAGAGACCCAGTACTTC.

The chain uses TRBV12-2 and TRBJ2-1; TRBD2 is taken as the D call from the table, unchecked against the DNA. TRBV12-2 is labeled a pseudogene. This CDR3 is built from 15 residues. CDR3 sequence (DNA): TGTGCAAGTCGCCTCGGAACTAGCGGTCACAATGAGCAGTTCTTC. Its protein product is CASRLGTSGHNEQFF.